The rows below give T cell receptor beta chains drawn from one sample of a study of cytomegalovirus exposure and HLA in healthy donors. The protocol was immunoSEQ multiplex PCR, while the TCRdb copy is restricted to in-frame clones and leaves out a portion. The sample lists about 160,000 clones, around 77% occurring once. Sample: PBMCs. Receptor source: a woman in her thirties or forties in good health and CMV-seronegative. CDR3s include the opening cysteine and the closing phenylalanine or tryptophan. Each record gives: clone size, V gene, CDR3 protein. Not every row has a clone size; where given, it reads once, few, many or a size class.

-,TRBV5-1,CASSFGASVFADTQYF
-,TRBV14,CASSLSGTAYNEQFF
-,TRBV30,CAWSAGTRGNEQFF
-,TRBV12-5,CASGSGQGGTEAFF
-,TRBV5-4,CASSRTSGSHVEQYF
-,TRBV6-1,CASSAGFNRARIF
few,TRBV18,CASSPPGGPGYGYTF
-,TRBV27,CASSFGQGVGEQYF
-,TRBV15,CATSRVQGAGGANVLTF
-,TRBV25-1,CASSESYYGYTF
-,TRBV5-1,CATPLPHTGELFF
-,TRBV2,CASKGVAGSYEQYF
-,TRBV5-1,CASSIEQGRTEAFF
-,TRBV4-2,CASSQDGSNYGYTF
-,TRBV6-1,CASGGTAYEQYF
-,TRBV9,CASSVKGLPPDTQYF
-,TRBV28,CASSFVTLNTEAFF
-,TRBV5-1,CASSLSGLYEQYF
-,TRBV7-9,CASSPPIQGEDTEAFF
-,TRBV5-6,CASSLWGQTNYGYTF
-,TRBV27,CASSLSGSAVSYEQYF
-,TRBV18,CASSESGEAEAFF
-,TRBV5-1,CASSGASGANVLTF
once,TRBV28,CASSDRVRELFF
-,TRBV30,CAWTGHRTRAGAYNEQFF
-,TRBV6-1,CASSEAGGQGNNQPQHF
-,TRBV7-8,CASGAGFDYGYTF
-,TRBV6-1,CGITLGDYGYTF
-,TRBV19,CASSIDRSEPQHF
-,TRBV29-1,CSVVFGDRGDQPQHF
few,TRBV29-1,CSGATGGETEAFF
-,TRBV7-9,CASSFEGANTGELFF
-,TRBV27,CASMTSGGSYEQYF
-,TRBV10-3,CAISRGDFYEQYF
-,TRBV7-9,CASSFEVRGEQFF
-,TRBV7-9,CASSLAGATDTQYF
-,TRBV21-1,CASSKASRGFTEAFF
-,TRBV7-2,CASSFVQGSYEQYF
-,TRBV11-1,CASSSPGLAKNEQYF
-,TRBV29-1,CSVARIDRGTEAFF
-,TRBV4-1,CASSQDRRGGGEQYF
-,TRBV6-5,CASSYSMGRSYGYTF
-,TRBV28,CASSPPGATSGSDEQYF
-,TRBV6-1,CASSEQLLAAPYNEQFF
-,TRBV11-2,CASSLEGSANQPQHF
once,TRBV25-1,CASSDSLAETYGYTF
once,TRBV5-1,CASRSFLAGVYEQYF
-,TRBV5-1,CASSSGLAGVGETQYF
few,TRBV10-3,CAISTSTGQGLYEQYF
-,TRBV27,CASSPGTGLYEQYF
-,TRBV30,CAWSSPGRNTEAFF
-,TRBV19,CASSSRVVGTEAFF
few,TRBV28,CASSLGPRNTEAFF
-,TRBV5-1,CASSLGTGGQPQHF
-,TRBV6-5,CASSLTGNTEAFF
-,TRBV10-2,CASPPGGGLQPQHF
-,TRBV11-2,CASSFGGKDTGELFF
-,TRBV29-1,CSVKGTGQGGYTF
-,TRBV19,CASSRAGTVETEAFF
-,TRBV5-6,CASSYFRDSGYTDTQYF